This record concerns one T cell receptor beta chain sequence. Its antigen is not known. The CDR3 loop spans 13 amino acids. V was trimmed by 2 bases and J by 8 bases, leaving 13 bases between them. Germline-derived CDR1 and CDR2 are SGDLS and YYNGEE. Sequencing was performed with immunoSEQ multiplex PCR; in TCRdb, only in-frame clones are kept and a portion is missing. There are 100,000 to 150,000 clones in the sample; nearly 95% occur only once, and 5% to 7% lies in the top ten. These data are taken from a study of T cell responses to AZD1222 COVID-19 vaccine. Study results and limitations: Repertoire sampling was restricted to post-peak T cell response timepoints. Seropositive status at baseline applied to only five to seven AZD1222 recipients. Following two doses of AZD1222, Spike-specific TCR breadth and depth rose.

The source of this sequence is an adult in good health. The chain links TRBV9 to TRBJ1-2; D is unresolved. The input for sequencing was peripheral blood, taken on day 0 of AZD1222 vaccination. CDR3 nucleotide sequence: TGTGCCAGCAGCGTGGGGAGCGGTCAAGGCTACACCTTC. Its protein is CASSVGSGQGYTF.